These 7 T cell receptor beta chains came from one sample sequenced in a study of graft-versus-host responses after intestinal transplantation. These receptors lack a known antigen. Using immunoSEQ multiplex PCR, the repertoire was profiled, and TCRdb retains in-frame clones only, with some absent. This table holds about 120,000 clones, around 93% found once. This specimen was unstimulated CD8+ T cells sorted from spleen or lymph node cells, taken before intestinal transplant. Receptor source: a human donor who received an intestinal transplant.

The chain is built from TRBV6-5 and TRBJ2-5, with D perhaps matching TRBD2 (5 bases). This CDR3 spans 15 amino acids. CDR1 MNHEY and CDR2 SVGAGI come from the germline V gene. Trimming took 4 bases from V and 4 from J, leaving 16 bases between them. The CDR3, as DNA: TGTGCCAGCAGTTCGGGGAGCCAGCTCAGAGAGACCCAGTACTTC. Amino acids: CASSSGSQLRETQYF.

This clone was counted between two and nine times. The chain links TRBV6-5 to TRBJ1-1; possibly TRBD1 for D (5 bases). The CDR3 has 13 amino acids. V dropped 2 bases and J dropped 5 bases, with 9 bases sitting between them. Germline lookup yields CDR1 MNHEY and CDR2 SVGAGI. CDR3 residues: CASSYGAGTEAFF. The CDR3, as DNA: TGTGCCAGCAGTTACGGGGCAGGGACTGAAGCTTTCTTT.

The chain joins TRBV4-1 to TRBJ2-7; 8 nucleotides align to TRBD1. The length of the CDR3 is 16 residues. CDR1 and CDR2 (germline): MGHRA, YSYEKL. V shed 1 base and J 2 bases; nucleotides not matched to a gene: 7. CDR3 in DNA: TGCGCCAGCAGCCAAGGACAGGGGCTGGGGACCTACGAGCAGTACTTC. It translates to CASSQGQGLGTYEQYF.

The genes are TRBV6-5 and TRBJ1-5; 9 bases agree with TRBD1. The germline V gene encodes CDR1 MNHEY and CDR2 SVGAGI. The CDR3 is 14 amino acids. After removal of 6 bases from V and 4 bases from J, the junction contained 4 bases not matched to a gene. The CDR3 protein is CASSWTGANQPQHF. CDR3 nucleotide sequence: TGTGCCAGCAGCTGGACAGGGGCAAATCAGCCCCAGCATTTT.

The chain uses TRBV6-6 and TRBJ2-3; D may correspond to TRBD1 or TRBD2 (5 bases each). Germline CDR1 reads MNHNY; CDR2 reads SVGAGI (reference sequence). V lost 6 bases, J lost 4 bases, and 14 bases lay in between. The CDR3 is made up of 14 amino acids. CDR3 amino acids: CASRDPGPADTQYF. The DNA of the CDR3 is TGTGCCAGCAGGGACCCGGGACCCGCAGATACGCAGTATTTT.

The chain is built from TRBV6-1 and TRBJ2-7; 10 bases are shared with TRBD2. The length of the CDR3 is 16 residues. The germline gives CDR1 MNHNS, CDR2 SASEGT. J was trimmed by 0 bases and V by 1 base; bases with no gene match: 3. Here the CDR3 reads CASSEGPSGSSYEQYF. The CDR3 DNA follows: TGTGCCAGCAGTGAAGGTCCTAGCGGGAGCTCCTACGAGCAGTACTTC.

This chain uses TRBV9 with TRBJ2-3; the D call may be TRBD1 or TRBD2 (5 bases each). The V gene lost 1 base and the J gene lost 1 base, with 10 bases spanning the gap. Germline CDR1 SGDLS, CDR2 YYNGEE. CDR3 length equals 15 residues. CDR3 in DNA: TGTGCCAGCAGCGTACAGGGAGTTGGCACAGATACGCAGTATTTT. Its translation: CASSVQGVGTDTQYF.